Below are 5 T cell receptor beta chains sequenced from a single sample in a study of T cells in Graves' hyperthyroidism and ophthalmopathy. Amplified TCR beta CDR3 regions derived from RNA transcripts. Primed by the HTBI set, a first-round RT-PCR was run on the TCR CDR3. TCRdb called the multiplex PCR reads again in MiXCR, with one record for every CDR3 protein. This table holds 560,000 or so distinct CDR3 sequences, 40% to 55% found once. The sequencing sample was made of peripheral blood or thyroid tissue (not recorded which). Receptor source: a woman between 18 and 30 years old with Graves' hyperthyroidism.

This sequence joins TRBV5-1 and TRBJ2-6; 11 nucleotides match TRBD1. V dropped 4 bases and J dropped 4; count of bases not matched to a gene: 7. The CDR3 runs 17 residues. Germline assignment: CDR1 SGHRS and CDR2 YFSETQ. Here the CDR3 DNA reads TGCGCCAGCAGCCACCCGGGACAGGGGGTCGGGGCCAACGTCCTGACTTTC. This sequence encodes CASSHPGQGVGANVLTF.

This chain links TRBV29-1 with TRBJ2-5; 7 nucleotides line up with TRBD1. Germline V CDR1 and CDR2: SQVTM, ANQGSEA. The CDR3 is 13 residues long. The J segment lost 4 bases and the V segment lost 1 base, leaving 3 bases of the junction unmatched. The CDR3, as DNA: TGCAGCGTTGAAGGAGCAGGGGGAGAGACCCAGTACTTC. Its translation: CSVEGAGGETQYF.

A note on this clonotype: A much larger clone is a single base away; this may be a read error. This chain's CDR3 is CASSRVEPYEQFF. The DNA of the CDR3 is TGTGCCAGCAGCAGGGTCGAACCCTACGAGCAGTTCTTC. The V call is TRBV7-2, the J call TRBJ2-7; D gene unclear. Near its end, the DNA agrees better with TRBJ2-1, so the J call may be wrong. CDR1 SGHTA and CDR2 FQGNSA come from the germline V gene. CDR3 length equals 13 residues.

This clonotype was recorded once. The rearrangement links TRBV15 to TRBJ2-2; TRBD1 is a possible D gene (5 bases). Trimming removed 6 bases at V and 5 bases at J, with 10 bases between. The CDR3 runs to 13 residues. Per the germline V gene, CDR1 is LNHNV and CDR2 is YYDKDF (reference sequence). CDR3 in amino acids: CATRGDETGELFF. CDR3 bases: TGTGCCACCAGAGGGGATGAGACCGGGGAGCTGTTTTTT.

Of note for this clonotype: One junction end does not reproduce the germline sequence, and a read error may be involved. This chain connects TRBV19 to TRBJ1-1; D is undetermined. From germline, CDR1 is LNHDA and CDR2 SQIVND (reference sequence). This CDR3 spans 14 amino acids. The CDR3 DNA sequence: TGTGCCAACCTGACACCAGAATTGAACACTGAAGCTCTCTTT. This sequence encodes CANLTPELNTEALF.